The source of this T cell receptor (beta chain) is a study of blood T cell repertoires in COVID-19 (dated by TCRdb to the early 2020s). At the level of the whole study: Samples covering the acute and convalescent phases of COVID-19 were provided by collaborators in the United States, Italy and Spain. The prospective study material was composed of cDNA or gDNA derived from T cells, B-cell-depleted T cells, or PBMCs. Subjects who had been exposed to COVID-19, were actively infected with it, or had recovered from it provided the deeply sampled blood TCRbeta repertoires that made up the dataset. A freely available public database, intended as a resource for researchers studying the immune response to SARS-CoV-2, is where the repertoires were released. The samples were drawn from the first 160 participants of the ongoing ImmuneRACE study and from over 950 subjects provided by 6 global collaborators. A de-identified subject ID, COVID-19 status, age in years and sex were almost always included in the sample metadata. Where available, HLA class I and class II types were obtained from metadata supplied by the sample provider rather than from assay-based typing.

Points on this clone: This clone's antigen is unknown. Base-call qualities are not available, and no considerably larger clone is one nucleotide away.

Summary of the overall study and its limitations: How much clinical and demographic metadata was included differed by source and by participant, and the metadata was provided uncurated.

The immunoSEQ Assay, a bias-controlled multiplex PCR, was used to amplify TCRbeta CDR3 regions from genomic DNA. On the study's bioinformatics: The number of nucleated cells in each sample was estimated by amplification of reference gene primers within the assay. Sequence reads were collapsed and filtered to measure the absolute abundance of every unique TCRbeta CDR3 rearrangement. Productive Simpson clonality was computed per sample as the square root of Simpson's diversity index over productive rearrangements. TCRdb stores this immuneACCESS table with in-frame sequences only. Part of the clones is absent; in the studies checked, under half of the shortfall reflects unresolved V genes, and no reason is known for the rest. V, J and clone size are those of that table, while D and trimming were read from the DNA. In all, the sample holds about 320,000 clones, and about 82% of those were seen once. Of the sample, 1.5% to 2% falls within the top ten clones.

The collaborating institutions used their own protocols to collect whole blood in K2EDTA tubes. For TCRbeta analysis, collaborators shipped samples as frozen whole blood, isolated PBMCs, or DNA extracted from either of those sample types. CDR1 and CDR2 are drawn from the germline V gene (reference sequence): DFQATT, SNEGSKA. V is pruned by 3 bases and J by 7 bases, leaving 8 bases of the junction without a gene match. From the cysteine through the phenylalanine, the CDR3 covers 14 amino acids. CDR3 DNA is the only sequence kept; it has 42 bases, read in frame from the first base. The sequenced sample consisted of peripheral blood. The sequence is built from TRBV20-1 and TRBJ2-2, with 7 bases in between that match TRBD2. The sequence derives from a woman between 45 and 60 years old with acute or convalescent COVID-19. The CDR3 in this case is CSASNRGTIGELFF. The sequenced DNA is TGCAGTGCTAGTAACCGGGGGACTATCGGGGAGCTGTTTTTT.